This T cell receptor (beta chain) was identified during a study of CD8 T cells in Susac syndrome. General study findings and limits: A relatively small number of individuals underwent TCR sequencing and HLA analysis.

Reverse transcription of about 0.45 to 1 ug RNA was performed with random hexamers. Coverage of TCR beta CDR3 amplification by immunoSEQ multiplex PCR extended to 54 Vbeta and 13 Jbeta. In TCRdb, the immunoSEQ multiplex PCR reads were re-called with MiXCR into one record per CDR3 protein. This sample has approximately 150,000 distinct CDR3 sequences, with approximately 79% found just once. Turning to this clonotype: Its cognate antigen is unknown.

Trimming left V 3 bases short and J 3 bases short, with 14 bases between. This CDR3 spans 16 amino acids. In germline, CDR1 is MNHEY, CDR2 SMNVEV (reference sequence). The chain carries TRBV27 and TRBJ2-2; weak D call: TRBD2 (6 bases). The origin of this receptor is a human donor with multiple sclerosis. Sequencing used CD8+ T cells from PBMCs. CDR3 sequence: CASSFTGVGYTGELFF. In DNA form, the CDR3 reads TGTGCCAGCAGTTTCACGGGAGTCGGATACACCGGGGAGCTGTTTTTT.